This T cell receptor (beta chain) is drawn from a study of monozygotic twins with inflammatory bowel disease. TCRdb reanalyzed the 5' RACE reads, giving one entry per CDR3 protein sequence and no DNA. The ten most abundant clones cover approximately 2% of a sample with about 350,000 distinct CDR3 sequences. The CDR3 runs 11 residues. Germline assignment: CDR1 DFQATT and CDR2 SNEGSKA (reference sequence). The rearrangement uses TRBV20-1 and TRBJ2-7. The clonotype was recovered from a human donor with ulcerative colitis or Crohn's disease, or a healthy co-twin of an affected twin (not recorded which). The sample consisted of blood. CDR3 sequence: CSARQDSAQYF.